This record concerns one T cell receptor beta chain sequence. Its antigen is not identified. This entry belongs to a study of beta chain features in type 1 diabetes. Study results and caveats: VDJ junctions sequenced from type 1 diabetes patients showed fewer insertions and more deletions. TCRB CDR3s were moderately but significantly shorter in Type 1 diabetes patients in all four CD4+ subsets. Small HLA sub-analyses could not settle whether HLA shapes TCRB rearrangement.

The sequenced template was cDNA made from the entire isolated RNA. Clones were sequenced by immunoSEQ multiplex PCR, and TCRdb holds only the in-frame ones, with some missing. In the table there are about 45,000 clones, 66% of which are singletons. Averaging approximately 120 mL, one heparinised blood draw came from each individual donor. This CDR3 contains 15 residues. Germline V gives CDR1 MDHEN, CDR2 SYDVKM. The V end lost 3 bases, the J end lost 2 bases, and 11 bases lay between the germline ends. Sequencing was carried out using Tregs from blood. The sequence derives from a woman aged 18-29 years with type 1 diabetes. V gene TRBV28 combines with J gene TRBJ2-1; D may be TRBD2 (5 bases). The CDR3 DNA is TGTGCCAGCAGTTTGGAGCGGCCAGCCTACAATGAGCAGTTCTTC. Translated, it gives CASSLERPAYNEQFF.